This T cell receptor (beta chain) originates from a study of T cell repertoires in cytomegalovirus infection. The overall study: Recently identified HLA-C-restricted CMV epitopes and well-studied HLA-B-restricted CMV epitopes were used by the study. Findings of the study overall: The ex vivo response showed dominance by HLA-C-restricted CMV-specific TCR beta clonotypes. People with CMV and the relevant HLA were identified by cumulative public TCR beta family frequency.

TCRdb re-analysed the reads in MiXCR, keeping a single row per CDR3 protein. Seen here are about 770,000 distinct CDR3 sequences, almost 30% observed once, and the top ten hold around 13%. Concerning this clonotype itself: Its antigen is not identified.

The CDR3 runs 16 residues. CDR1 SNHLY and CDR2 FYNNEI come from the germline V gene. Trimming shortened V by 7 bases and J by 0 bases, and 17 bases separated the two germline ends. The input for sequencing was cultured CD8+ T cells from PBMCs, taken from culture after CMV antigen stimulation. V usage is TRBV2 and J usage is TRBJ2-3; a weak D match, TRBD1 (6 bases). The receptor was derived from a human donor in good health (CMV status not recorded). Some clones in this sample may be carry-over from other donors' samples. In nucleotides, the CDR3 is TGTGCCAGCAACTCCCCCCAGGGGTCTAGCACAGATACGCAGTATTTT. Encoded protein: CASNSPQGSSTDTQYF.